A selection of T cell receptor beta chains follows, all from one sample in a study of blood T cells in healthy people across ages. TCRdb recomputed calls from the 5' RACE reads with MiXCR, one row per CDR3 protein. This sample has over 1,500,000 distinct CDR3 sequences, with about two fifths found just once. Sequenced input: blood. These receptors were obtained from a human donor in good health. Each CDR3 is given with its conserved first and last residue. A D gene is named only where the DNA matches it firmly. Size tells how often a clone was seen (once, few, many) or the class of an expanded clone, and some rows leave it out.

d_call j_call v_call clone_size cdr3_aa cdr3_nt
- TRBJ1-1 TRBV29-1 few CSVEVARSNTEAFF TGCAGCGTTGAAGTCGCACGCAGCAACACTGAAGCTTTCTTT
- TRBJ1-2 TRBV28 - CASSSRASNYGDTF TGTGCCAGCAGTTCGCGGGCTTCTAACTATGGCGACACCTTC
- TRBJ1-2 TRBV20-1 few CSAREGIINPHYGYTF TGCAGTGCTAGAGAGGGCATCATAAATCCCCATTATGGCTACACCTTC
- TRBJ1-1 TRBV7-2 - CASSLVSGALNTEAFF TGTGCCAGCAGCTTAGTTTCAGGGGCACTGAACACTGAAGCTTTCTTT
TRBD1 TRBJ2-5 TRBV20-1 - CSARDPKTGDETQYF TGCAGTGCTAGAGATCCCAAGACAGGGGACGAGACCCAGTACTTC
- TRBJ2-7 TRBV7-6 - CASSPWIGLYEQYF TGTGCCAGCAGCCCTTGGATAGGGCTCTACGAGCAGTACTTC
- TRBJ2-5 TRBV20-1 many CSANIPTHILQETQYF TGCAGTGCTAATATCCCCACTCACATTCTACAAGAGACCCAGTACTTC
- TRBJ1-1 TRBV20-1 - CSAPRDIQNTEAFF TGCAGTGCTCCCCGGGACATCCAGAACACTGAAGCTTTCTTT
- TRBJ2-7 TRBV10-3 few CAITYEQYF TGTGCCATCACCTACGAGCAGTACTTC
- TRBJ1-5 TRBV6-2/TRBV6-3 - CASSAAYQPQHF TGTGCCAGCAGCGCAGCGTATCAGCCCCAGCATTTT
TRBD2 TRBJ2-1 TRBV5-1 - CASSPDPRLAGYNEQFF TGCGCCAGCAGCCCCGACCCCCGACTAGCGGGGTACAATGAGCAGTTCTTC
- TRBJ1-2 TRBV5-1 - CASSLGQVLGGYTF TGCGCCAGCAGCTTGGGACAGGTCCTGGGCGGCTACACCTTC
TRBD1 TRBJ1-6 TRBV12-3/TRBV12-4 - CASSWTGLGSPLHF TGTGCCAGCAGCTGGACAGGGCTTGGTTCACCTCTCCACTTT
- TRBJ1-1 TRBV4-1 - CASSHFGPNTEAFF TGCGCCAGCAGCCACTTCGGGCCCAACACTGAAGCTTTCTTT
- TRBJ2-7 TRBV7-9 - CASRSLDGGSVGEQYF TGTGCCAGCAGATCCCTCGACGGGGGCTCGGTGGGGGAGCAGTACTTC
- TRBJ2-5 TRBV10-2 few CASSEPNPDHFYFKETQYF TGCGCCAGCAGTGAGCCGAACCCAGACCACTTTTACTTTAAAGAGACCCAGTACTTC
- TRBJ2-1 TRBV9 - CASSVEGYHNEQFF TGTGCCAGCAGCGTAGAAGGGTACCACAATGAGCAGTTCTTC
- TRBJ1-4 TRBV27 - CASTAIATNEKLFF TGTGCCAGCACCGCAATTGCAACTAATGAAAAACTGTTTTTT
- TRBJ2-7 TRBV2 - CASIDNLGLSEQYF TGTGCCAGCATTGACAACCTTGGGTTGAGCGAGCAGTACTTC
- TRBJ2-7 TRBV20-1 - CSARDRKDEQYF TGCAGTGCTAGAGATCGAAAAGACGAGCAGTACTTC
- TRBJ1-1 TRBV5-1 once CASSFPQGSVSIEAFF TGCGCCAGCAGCTTCCCACAGGGTTCGGTGAGCATTGAAGCTTTCTTT